The 22 T cell receptor beta chains in this list originate from one sample, sequenced in a study of cytomegalovirus exposure and HLA in healthy donors. Clones were read by immunoSEQ multiplex PCR, and TCRdb kept only the in-frame ones, dropping some. Of over 150,000 clones in the sample, around nine tenths were seen once. Sequenced input: PBMCs. These receptors were collected from a young man in good health and CMV-seropositive.

V gene TRBV9 combines with J gene TRBJ2-7, with 11 bases aligning to TRBD2. V lost 2 bases and J lost 7; bases outside the gene matches: 8. The CDR3 runs to 15 residues. The germline CDR1 and CDR2 sequences are SGDLS and YYNGEE. CDR3 residues: CASSVSGGAGREQYF. CDR3 bases: TGTGCCAGCAGCGTTAGCGGGGGGGCCGGGCGGGAGCAGTACTTC.

The chain joins TRBV2 to TRBJ2-3; 8 bases are a match to TRBD1. The V gene's germline CDR1 is SNHLY and CDR2 FYNNEI. After removal of 8 bases from V and 0 bases from J, the junction contained 7 bases not matched to a gene. The CDR3 totals 15 residues. The CDR3 loop is CASRPRTGSTDTQYF. The CDR3 DNA sequence: TGTGCCAGCCGCCCCCGGACAGGGAGCACAGATACGCAGTATTTT.

This clone was detected a few times. The chain is built from TRBV27 and TRBJ1-6; a possible D gene is TRBD1 (6 bases). The CDR3 loop spans 15 amino acids. In germline, CDR1 is MNHEY, CDR2 SMNVEV (reference sequence). Deletions cut 2 bases from V and 7 bases from J, with 12 bases between. Here the CDR3 reads CASSLMGARNSPLHF. The CDR3, as DNA: TGTGCCAGCAGTTTAATGGGGGCTAGGAATTCACCCCTCCACTTT.

The rearrangement joins TRBV2 to TRBJ2-7; TRBD2 is a possible D gene (6 bases). The CDR3 extends over 15 amino acids. V shed 1 base and J shed 2 bases, with 12 bases lying between them. Germline lookup yields CDR1 SNHLY and CDR2 FYNNEI. CDR3 loop: CASSEGRGRAYEQYF. The CDR3 DNA reads TGTGCCAGCAGTGAAGGGCGGGGTCGTGCCTACGAGCAGTACTTC.

This chain links TRBV19 with TRBJ1-1; D may be TRBD1 (5 bases). Germline assignment: CDR1 LNHDA and CDR2 SQIVND (reference sequence). The V end was cut by 3 bases, the J end by 1 base, with 15 bases between. The CDR3 consists of 16 residues. The CDR3 DNA reads TGTGCCAGTAGTATCGGGGGTTCGTGGGGGAACACTGAAGCTTTCTTT. Its protein is CASSIGGSWGNTEAFF.

The chain carries TRBV7-8 and TRBJ2-7; possible D gene TRBD1, 6 bases. V was clipped by 7 bases and J by 0 bases, with 13 bases between them. This CDR3 spans 14 amino acids. Germline CDR1 SGHVS, CDR2 FQNEAQ. This CDR3 reads CASTKGHLSYEQYF. The CDR3 DNA is TGTGCCAGCACCAAGGGACATCTCTCCTACGAGCAGTACTTC.

This chain connects TRBV4-1 to TRBJ2-2; D may be TRBD1 (5 bases). Trimming removed 4 bases from V and 1 base from J, with 7 bases in between. CDR3 length: 14 amino acids. CDR1 and CDR2 (germline): MGHRA, YSYEKL. The DNA of the CDR3 is TGCGCCAGCAGCCGGGGCGGGAACACCGGGGAGCTGTTTTTT. Amino acids: CASSRGGNTGELFF.

The chain links TRBV27 to TRBJ2-7, with D perhaps matching TRBD1 (6 bases). The V and J ends lost 4 bases and 3 bases respectively, with 13 bases between them. Germline lookup yields CDR1 MNHEY and CDR2 SMNVEV (reference sequence). This CDR3 is 14 amino acids long. The CDR3 DNA is TGTGCCAGCAGTTACAGGGCAGGGAGCTACGAGCAGTACTTC. Amino acids: CASSYRAGSYEQYF.

The chain carries TRBV9 and TRBJ2-3, with D maybe TRBD2 (6 bases). Germline V gene data show CDR1 as SGDLS and CDR2 as YYNGEE. The CDR3 loop spans 16 amino acids. Trimming pared 4 bases from V and 1 base from J, leaving 16 bases between. The CDR3 here is CASSPNGDLGTDTQYF. The CDR3 nucleotides read TGTGCCAGCAGCCCAAACGGGGACTTGGGCACAGATACGCAGTATTTT.

This clone has a handful of counts. The V call is TRBV29-1, the J call TRBJ1-5, with D tentatively TRBD1 (5 bases). This CDR3 comprises 11 residues. V was shortened by 6 bases and J by 11 bases, with 14 bases between the two germline ends. The germline V gene has CDR1 SQVTM and CDR2 ANQGSEA. CDR3: CSVGKGEAQHF. CDR3 DNA: TGCAGCGTGGGGAAAGGGGAGGCCCAGCATTTT.

The V and J genes are TRBV7-3 and TRBJ1-1; 7 positions match TRBD1. V lost 5 bases, J lost 2 bases, and 5 bases stayed unmatched. The CDR3 has 14 amino acids. CDR1 and CDR2 from the germline V gene are SGHTA and FQGTGA. The CDR3 is CASSIGTANTEAFF. DNA for the CDR3: TGTGCCAGCAGCATTGGGACAGCTAACACTGAAGCTTTCTTT.

The chain's CDR3 is CASSLGTLYNEQFF. DNA for the CDR3: TGTGCCAGCAGCTTGGGTACTCTCTACAATGAGCAGTTCTTC. The rearrangement joins TRBV5-4 to TRBJ2-1; D is ambiguous. Germline CDR1 and CDR2: SGHNT and YYREEE (reference sequence). V shed 0 bases and J shed 3 bases, with 7 bases lying between them. The CDR3 is 14 amino acids. Full variable domain (missing parts from reference TRBV5-4 and TRBJ2-1): ETGVTQSPTHLIKTRGQQVTLRCSSQSGHNTVSWYQQALGQGPQFIFQYYREEENGRGNFPPRFSGLQFPNYSSELNVNALELDDSALYLCASSLGTLYNEQFFGPGTRLTVL.

V usage is TRBV10-3 and J usage is TRBJ2-2, with D perhaps matching TRBD2 (5 bases). This CDR3 region has 16 residues. In germline, CDR1 is ENHRY, CDR2 SYGVKD. Trimming shortened V by 9 bases and J by 4 bases, and 21 bases separated the two germline ends. This CDR3 reads CAILAGLDGGTGELFF. The DNA for the CDR3 is TGTGCCATTCTAGCAGGACTGGACGGCGGCACCGGGGAGCTGTTTTTT.

This chain connects TRBV14 to TRBJ2-7; 8 bases are shared with TRBD1. The J segment lost 2 bases and the V segment lost 8 bases, leaving 14 bases of the junction unmatched. This CDR3 comprises 16 residues. From germline, CDR1 is SGHDN and CDR2 FVKESK. The CDR3 nucleotides are TGTGCCAGCGGCCCGCATCGGCAGGGGGCCACCTACGAGCAGTACTTC. This codes for CASGPHRQGATYEQYF.

The rearrangement joins TRBV5-1 to TRBJ2-7; 11 bases line up with TRBD1. The CDR3 runs to 15 residues. CDR1 and CDR2 from the germline V gene are SGHRS and YFSETQ. V lost 3 bases to trimming and J lost 6 bases; unmatched junction nucleotides: 8. The CDR3 sequence is CASSSPGQGEFEQYF. Here the CDR3 DNA reads TGCGCCAGCAGCTCGCCGGGACAGGGGGAATTCGAGCAGTACTTC. Together with reference TRBV5-1 and TRBJ2-7, the CDR3 gives the full variable domain: KAGVTQTPRYLIKTRGQQVTLSCSPISGHRSVSWYQQTPGQGLQFLFEYFSETQRNKGNFPGRFSGRQFSNSRSEMNVSTLELGDSALYLCASSSPGQGEFEQYFGPGTRLTVT.

This clone was detected once. The J gene is TRBJ2-1, the V gene TRBV15; no clear D. Trimming took off 0 bases at V and 0 bases at J, with 9 bases between the two ends. The germline V gene encodes CDR1 LNHNV and CDR2 YYDKDF (reference sequence). This CDR3 contains 16 residues. CDR3 amino acids: CATSRDRFSSYNEQFF. Written as DNA, the CDR3 is TGTGCCACCAGCAGAGACAGGTTCAGCTCCTACAATGAGCAGTTCTTC.

V gene TRBV7-8 combines with J gene TRBJ2-6, with 13 bases identical to TRBD2. Germline loops: CDR1 SGHVS, CDR2 FQNEAQ. Losses at the gene ends were 5 bases for V and 2 bases for J; bases not matched to a gene: 6. The length of the CDR3 is 18 residues. The CDR3 reads CASSRRTSGGTGANVLTF. As DNA, the CDR3 is TGTGCCAGCAGCCGTCGGACTAGCGGGGGCACTGGGGCCAACGTCCTGACTTTC.

This rearrangement joins TRBV19 to TRBJ1-5, with 7 nucleotides matching TRBD1. Germline V gene sequence: CDR1 LNHDA, CDR2 SQIVND (reference sequence). V gave up 6 bases and J gave up 2 bases; unmatched junction bases: 7. The CDR3 has 15 residues. This CDR3 is CASRTSGTGNQPQHF. The CDR3 coding sequence is TGTGCCAGTAGAACTTCCGGGACAGGCAATCAGCCCCAGCATTTT.

This chain joins TRBV2 and TRBJ2-1, with 11 bases lining up with TRBD2. This CDR3 spans 19 amino acids. CDR1 SNHLY and CDR2 FYNNEI come from the germline V gene. Trimming at V came to 0 bases and at J to 10 bases, leaving 17 bases not matched to a gene. CDR3 protein: CASSEAPPLAGGPWAEQFF. The CDR3 DNA is TGTGCCAGCAGTGAAGCTCCTCCCCTAGCGGGGGGTCCCTGGGCGGAGCAGTTCTTC.

This sequence joins TRBV25-1 and TRBJ1-4; D is possibly TRBD1 (5 bases). The length of the CDR3 is 14 residues. V was shortened by 8 bases and J by 3 bases, with 13 bases between the two germline ends. CDR1 MGHDK and CDR2 SYGVNS come from the germline V gene. The CDR3, as DNA: TGTGCCAGCGGAGGGGCGGGGGCTAATGAAAAACTGTTTTTT. Translation gives CASGGAGANEKLFF.

The V and J genes are TRBV5-3 and TRBJ2-7, with 7 positions matching TRBD1. TRBV5-3 is labeled an ORF, and its function is uncertain. The junction had 19 bases not matched to a gene; V was cut back by 5 bases and J by 8 bases. This CDR3 comprises 16 residues. The CDR3 here is CARSCLPRDRENQQYF. The CDR3 bases are TGTGCCAGAAGTTGCCTCCCCCGGGACAGAGAGAACCAGCAGTACTTC.

This clone was seen more than once but under ten times. This chain links TRBV5-5 with TRBJ1-1; the match to TRBD1 covers 7 bases. V lost 5 bases and J lost 4; bases outside the gene matches: 5. CDR1 SGHKS and CDR2 YYEKEE come from the germline V gene (reference sequence). The CDR3 has 13 residues. CDR3 nucleotide sequence: TGTGCCAGCAGGCAGGGACAGATCACTGAAGCTTTCTTT. Translated: CASRQGQITEAFF. Full variable domain (remainder filled in from reference TRBV5-5 and TRBJ1-1): DAGVTQSPTHLIKTRGQQVTLRCSPISGHKSVSWYQQVLGQGPQFIFQYYEKEERGRGNFPDRFSARQFPNYSSELNVNALLLGDSALYLCASRQGQITEAFFGQGTRLTVV.